A single sample gave rise to the 16 T cell receptor beta chains below, sequenced in a study of T cell repertoires in cytomegalovirus infection. TCRdb ran MiXCR on the reads and lists one entry per CDR3 protein. The table includes around 70,000 distinct CDR3 sequences, over 3.5% detected once. The material sequenced was PBMCs. The receptors originated from a human donor in good health (CMV status not recorded). Some clones in this sample may be carry-over from other donors' samples.

This clonotype has at least ten counts. The V and J genes are TRBV6-2 or TRBV6-3 and TRBJ1-1; D is uncertain. Trimming pared 6 bases from V and 4 bases from J, leaving 18 bases between. Per the germline V gene, CDR1 is MNHEY and CDR2 is SVGEGT. This CDR3 has 15 amino acids. The CDR3 protein is CASRDPDPTITEAFF. The CDR3 DNA reads TGTGCCAGCAGGGACCCGGACCCTACCATCACTGAAGCTTTCTTT.

There are a few counts of this clonotype. The chain couples TRBV12-3 or TRBV12-4 to TRBJ2-5; D possibly corresponds to TRBD2 (5 bases). Trimming removed 7 bases at V and 4 bases at J, with 19 bases between. The CDR3 consists of 15 residues. The CDR3, as DNA: TGTGCCAGCACCGAAGCACATACCGAGGGAGAGACCCAGTACTTC. Translation gives CASTEAHTEGETQYF.

The chain links TRBV3-1 to TRBJ2-5; TRBD2 matches 8 bases. Germline trimming cut 2 bases from V and 7 bases from J; bases unmatched to any gene: 9. The germline gives CDR1 LGHDT, CDR2 YNNKEL (reference sequence). The CDR3 extends over 15 amino acids. CDR3 bases: TGTGCCAGCAGCCAAAATCCAGCGGGAGCCGGGACCCAGTACTTC. This encodes CASSQNPAGAGTQYF.

This clonotype was counted ten times or more. The V gene is TRBV20-1, the J gene TRBJ2-3, with TRBD2 identical over 7 bases. Per germline, CDR1 DFQATT and CDR2 SNEGSKA (reference sequence). J gave up 3 bases and V 6 bases, and 18 bases lay outside the gene matches. CDR3 length: 17 residues. CDR3 nucleotide sequence: TGCAGTGCCCTACCTTATCTTGTGGGAGGGCCAACAGATACGCAGTATTTT. This sequence encodes CSALPYLVGGPTDTQYF.

The sample holds many counts of this clonotype. The rearrangement joins TRBV7-3 to TRBJ2-5; 9 bases are shared with TRBD2. Germline values: CDR1 SGHTA, CDR2 FQGTGA. The junction had 3 bases not matched to a gene; V was cut back by 5 bases and J by 5 bases. The length of the CDR3 is 13 residues. The CDR3 nucleotides read TGTGCCAGCAGCCCCAGCGGGGGGGAGACCCAGTACTTC. This encodes CASSPSGGETQYF. The full variable domain, rest sourced from reference TRBV7-3 and TRBJ2-5, is GAGVSQTPSNKVTEKGKYVELRCDPISGHTALYWYRQSLGQGPEFLIYFQGTGAADDSGLPNDRFFAVRPEGSVSTLKIQRTERGDSAVYLCASSPSGGETQYFGPGTRLLVL.

This clonotype was counted a few times. The chain is built from TRBV7-2 and TRBJ2-7; D unclear. The CDR3 has 11 residues. Germline V gene lookup returns CDR1 SGHTA and CDR2 FQGNSA. Trimming cost V 5 bases and J 4 bases, with 6 bases left between them. This CDR3 is CASSLKYEQYF. CDR3 DNA: TGTGCCAGCAGCCTGAAGTACGAGCAGTACTTC.

This clonotype was counted many times. The chain links TRBV7-2 to TRBJ2-5; TRBD1 agrees at 11 bases. This CDR3 is built from 17 residues. Germline-derived CDR1 and CDR2 are SGHTA and FQGNSA. J gave up 2 bases and V 0 bases, and 5 bases lay outside the gene matches. In DNA form, the CDR3 reads TGTGCCAGCAGCTTAGCGTTCGGGACAGGGGGGCAAGAGACCCAGTACTTC. It codes for CASSLAFGTGGQETQYF. Full variable domain (missing parts from reference TRBV7-2 and TRBJ2-5): GAGVSQSPSNKVTEKGKDVELRCDPISGHTALYWYRQSLGQGLEFLIYFQGNSAPDKSGLPSDRFSAERTGGSVSTLTIQRTQQEDSAVYLCASSLAFGTGGQETQYFGPGTRLLVL.

Ten or more counts support this clonotype. The chain employs TRBV19 and TRBJ1-1; 10 positions match TRBD1. This CDR3 is built from 15 residues. Germline-derived CDR1 and CDR2 are LNHDA and SQIVND (reference sequence). The J segment lost 1 base and the V segment lost 7 bases, leaving 6 bases of the junction unmatched. CDR3 bases: TGTGCCAGTATCGACAGGGGGCCTGGGAACACTGAAGCTTTCTTT. This codes for CASIDRGPGNTEAFF.

This clonotype was detected ten times or more. The J gene is TRBJ1-2, the V gene TRBV5-4; D not resolved. Germline loops: CDR1 SGHNT, CDR2 YYREEE (reference sequence). Trimming left V 6 bases short and J 3 bases short, with 15 bases between. The CDR3 sequence is 14 residues long. The CDR3 is CASTLEGAHYGYTF. The CDR3 DNA follows: TGTGCCAGCACCCTTGAAGGAGCGCACTATGGCTACACCTTC. Looking up the rest from reference TRBV5-4 and TRBJ1-2 gives the full variable domain: ETGVTQSPTHLIKTRGQQVTLRCSSQSGHNTVSWYQQALGQGPQFIFQYYREEENGRGNFPPRFSGLQFPNYSSELNVNALELDDSALYLCASTLEGAHYGYTFGSGTRLTVV.

This clonotype was observed at least ten times. The rearrangement joins TRBV14 to TRBJ2-1, with 8 bases aligning to TRBD1. Germline lookup yields CDR1 SGHDN and CDR2 FVKESK. After removal of 2 bases from V and 8 bases from J, the junction contained 8 bases not matched to a gene. CDR3 length: 15 amino acids. The CDR3 DNA reads TGTGCCAGCAGCCAATTTGACAGGGGATTCTATGAGCAGTTCTTC. As protein: CASSQFDRGFYEQFF.

This clonotype showed up many times. This chain joins TRBV20-1 and TRBJ2-5; D could derive from TRBD1 or TRBD2 (5 bases each). The CDR3 has 14 residues. Trimming pared 8 bases from V and 5 bases from J, leaving 21 bases between. The germline gives CDR1 DFQATT, CDR2 SNEGSKA (reference sequence). Here the CDR3 DNA reads TGCAGTCCCAGGGCGGGCGAAGCGCCGGAGACCCAGTACTTC. Its protein product is CSPRAGEAPETQYF.

The chain uses TRBV14 and TRBJ2-1; D is perhaps TRBD2 (5 bases). V was clipped by 1 base and J by 10 bases, with 14 bases between them. Germline V gene sequence: CDR1 SGHDN, CDR2 FVKESK. The CDR3 runs 14 residues. The CDR3 nucleotides read TGTGCCAGCAGCCAAGGGACTTCTCCAGGCGAGCAGTTCTTC. Its protein is CASSQGTSPGEQFF.

This clonotype was counted only a few times. This chain uses TRBV7-2 with TRBJ1-5; the D is unclear. V was pared by 5 bases and J by 14 bases, with 31 bases between. CDR3 size: 17 residues. Germline loops: CDR1 SGHTA, CDR2 FQGNSA. DNA of the CDR3: TGTGCCAGCAGCCCCCGTGATAATCGCCAGATACCCCCCTGGGAGCATTTT. Its translation is CASSPRDNRQIPPWEHF.

Notes on this clonotype: A single base separates this from a much larger clone, so it may be a read error. The J gene is TRBJ2-7, the V gene TRBV7-2; TRBD2 is a possible D gene (6 bases). The CDR3 is made up of 13 amino acids. V lost 8 bases, J lost 4 bases, and 15 bases lay in between. The germline gives CDR1 SGHTA, CDR2 FQGNSA. The CDR3 nucleotides read TGTGCCAGCGCAGTTAGCGGACCATACGAGCAGTACTTC. Residues: CASAVSGPYEQYF.

This clonotype was detected many times. J is TRBJ1-1 and V is TRBV7-2; D gene unclear. The CDR3 spans 12 residues. Germline values: CDR1 SGHTA, CDR2 FQGNSA. The V gene lost 6 bases and the J gene lost 5 bases, with 10 bases spanning the gap. The CDR3 nucleotides are TGTGCCAGCAGTAGGACGGTAACTGAAGCTTTCTTT. It translates to CASSRTVTEAFF.

This clonotype was detected many times. The chain couples TRBV19 to TRBJ1-1; 8 bases agree with TRBD1. This CDR3 is 16 amino acids long. The V and J ends lost 1 base and 5 bases, in that order; junction bases with no gene match: 9. Germline CDR1 is LNHDA and CDR2 is SQIVND (reference sequence). The CDR3 region is CASSIVPSTGETEAFF. Written as DNA, the CDR3 is TGTGCCAGTAGTATAGTCCCGTCGACAGGGGAGACTGAAGCTTTCTTT.